This record concerns one TCR beta chain sequence. The V and J ends lost 5 bases and 3 bases, in that order; junction bases with no gene match: 6. The CDR3 runs 15 residues. Per the germline V gene, CDR1 is SGDLS and CDR2 is YYNGEE. The sample belongs to a study of blood T cell repertoires in COVID-19. Profiled with immunoSEQ multiplex PCR; TCRdb holds only in-frame clones, not every one. The sample has more than 40,000 clones, approximately 85% seen once; the top ten hold around 3%. The genes are TRBV9 and TRBJ1-4, with 8 bases matching TRBD1. The sequenced material came from peripheral blood. The clonotype comes from a man aged 50-60 years with active COVID-19. CDR3 amino acids: CASSGTGGPNEKLFF. In DNA, the CDR3 is TGTGCCAGCAGTGGTACAGGGGGACCTAATGAAAAACTGTTTTTT.